Each of the 24 T cell receptor beta chains below was sequenced from the same sample in a study of blood T cell repertoires in COVID-19. This table comes from immunoSEQ multiplex PCR, and its TCRdb copy is limited to in-frame clones, with some not included. The table lists 150,000 to 200,000 clones, approximately 87% of them singletons. The sample was peripheral blood. The receptors shown here come from a man younger than 30 with active or convalescent COVID-19.

The chain uses TRBV24-1 and TRBJ2-1, with 8 positions matching TRBD1. Germline loops: CDR1 KGHDR, CDR2 SFDVKD. This CDR3 contains 14 residues. V was clipped by 3 bases and J by 8 bases; unmatched bases: 5. CDR3 sequence reads: CATSDMTGVDEQFF. The CDR3 DNA reads as TGTGCCACCAGTGATATGACAGGGGTTGATGAGCAGTTCTTC.

The V and J genes are TRBV27 and TRBJ1-2; maybe TRBD1 (5 bases). Germline V lookup: CDR1 MNHEY, CDR2 SMNVEV (reference sequence). This CDR3 is 15 amino acids long. The germline V and J ends were trimmed by 4 bases and 6 bases, with 18 bases remaining between them. This CDR3 reads CASSSLFPGGNGYTF. As DNA, the CDR3 is TGTGCCAGCAGTTCCCTCTTTCCGGGGGGTAATGGCTACACCTTC.

Only a few counts were recorded for this clone. The chain links TRBV29-1 to TRBJ2-1, with a weak D call TRBD2 (5 bases). This CDR3 spans 12 amino acids. V shed 0 bases and J shed 12 bases, with 12 bases lying between them. CDR1 and CDR2 (germline): SQVTM, ANQGSEA. The chain's CDR3 is CSVEDRGWGQFF. CDR3 bases: TGCAGCGTTGAAGATAGAGGGTGGGGGCAGTTCTTC.

The count of this clone is one. V usage is TRBV6-6 and J usage is TRBJ2-6; 7 bases line up with TRBD1. Germline V lookup: CDR1 MNHNY, CDR2 SVGAGI (reference sequence). This CDR3 has 16 residues. V lost 2 bases, J lost 2 bases, and 3 bases stayed unmatched. CDR3 amino acids: CASSYPTGTGANVLTF. CDR3 sequence (DNA): TGTGCCAGCAGTTACCCGACAGGGACTGGGGCCAACGTCCTGACTTTC.

CDR3 in DNA: TGTGCCATTCCCTCCGGGACACGGTTCTATGGCTACACCTTC. Protein sequence: CAIPSGTRFYGYTF. The chain has TRBV2 and TRBJ1-2; D might be TRBD1 (6 bases). Germline values: CDR1 SNHLY, CDR2 FYNNEI. The CDR3 is made up of 14 amino acids. The V and J ends lost 10 bases and 4 bases respectively, with 19 bases between them.

The V gene is TRBV19, the J gene TRBJ1-3, with TRBD1 matching 11 bases. CDR1 and CDR2 from the germline V gene are LNHDA and SQIVND (reference sequence). V was clipped by 7 bases and J by 3 bases; unmatched bases: 5. The CDR3 consists of 15 residues. CDR3 sequence reads: CASMGQGEDGNTIYF. The CDR3 DNA sequence: TGTGCCAGTATGGGACAGGGGGAAGATGGAAACACCATATATTTT.

CDR3 protein: CASSPQANRNTEAFF. CDR3 nucleotides: TGTGCCAGCTCACCACAGGCGAACAGGAACACTGAAGCTTTCTTT. J is TRBJ1-1 and V is TRBV18, with D hard to call. The CDR3 loop spans 15 amino acids. V gave up 1 base and J gave up 1 base, with 10 bases separating them. Germline lookup yields CDR1 KGHSH and CDR2 LQKENI. Filled out from reference TRBV18 and TRBJ1-1, the complete variable domain reads NAGVMQNPRHLVRRRGQEARLRCSPMKGHSHVYWYRQLPEEGLKFMVYLQKENIIDESGMPKERFSAEFPKEGPSILRIQQVVRGDSAAYFCASSPQANRNTEAFFGQGTRLTVV.

The chain links TRBV27 to TRBJ2-7; maybe TRBD2 (6 bases). The CDR3 extends over 15 amino acids. Per the germline V gene, CDR1 is MNHEY and CDR2 is SMNVEV (reference sequence). Trimming took off 2 bases at V and 0 bases at J, with 11 bases between the two ends. CDR3 DNA sequence: TGTGCCAGCAGTTTACGTAATAGCGGCTCCTACGAGCAGTACGTC. It codes for CASSLRNSGSYEQYV.

The genes are TRBV3-1 (or the pseudogene TRBV3-2) and TRBJ1-1; D is undetermined. The germline CDR1 and CDR2 sequences are LGHDT and YNNKEL (reference sequence). The CDR3 spans 14 residues. The V end was cut by 5 bases, the J end by 4 bases, with 14 bases between. The CDR3 here is CASSMIGEGTEAFF. As DNA, the CDR3 is TGTGCCAGCAGCATGATAGGTGAGGGCACTGAAGCTTTCTTT.

The rearrangement links TRBV19 to TRBJ1-5; no reliable D call. Per the germline V gene, CDR1 is LNHDA and CDR2 is SQIVND (reference sequence). Deletions cut 5 bases from V and 0 bases from J, with 14 bases between. The CDR3 contains 16 residues. The CDR3 is CASSLFESNSNQPQHF. In DNA form, the CDR3 reads TGTGCCAGTAGTCTGTTTGAGTCCAATAGCAATCAGCCCCAGCATTTT.

Only a few counts were recorded for this clone. The V gene is TRBV27, the J gene TRBJ1-2, with 8 bases identical to TRBD1. The CDR3 sequence is 14 residues long. The germline V gene has CDR1 MNHEY and CDR2 SMNVEV (reference sequence). Losses at the gene ends were 7 bases for V and 3 bases for J; bases not matched to a gene: 7. The chain's CDR3 is CASTMTGAHYGYTF. The CDR3 region has the DNA TGTGCCAGCACCATGACAGGGGCCCACTATGGCTACACCTTC.

CDR3 in amino acids: CASSEWVEGANYGYTF. CDR3 sequence (DNA): TGTGCCAGCAGTGAATGGGTTGAAGGAGCTAACTATGGCTACACCTTC. V usage is TRBV2 and J usage is TRBJ1-2; D unresolved. The CDR3 totals 16 residues. Germline V gene lookup returns CDR1 SNHLY and CDR2 FYNNEI. Deletions cut 2 bases from V and 0 bases from J, with 13 bases between.

This chain connects TRBV27 to TRBJ1-5; D not resolved. Germline V lookup: CDR1 MNHEY, CDR2 SMNVEV (reference sequence). With 8 bases removed from V and 4 bases from J, the gap between germline ends came to 9 bases. This CDR3 has 12 residues. The CDR3 region is CASGPGNQPQHF. In nucleotides, the CDR3 is TGTGCCAGCGGCCCGGGAAATCAGCCCCAGCATTTT.

V and J are TRBV11-3 and TRBJ2-7; D gene unclear. Germline values: CDR1 SGHNT, CDR2 YENEEA. CDR3 length: 14 residues. Trimming stripped 1 base from V and 2 bases from J, with 9 bases between. Here the CDR3 reads CASSLVGVTYEQYF. Written as DNA, the CDR3 is TGTGCCAGCAGCTTAGTGGGCGTCACCTACGAGCAGTACTTC.

The chain carries TRBV10-3 and TRBJ2-1; no clear D. Germline loops: CDR1 ENHRY, CDR2 SYGVKD. CDR3 length: 11 residues. Trimming pared 6 bases from V and 6 bases from J, leaving 6 bases between. The CDR3 here is CAIRLGNEQFF. The CDR3 coding sequence is TGTGCCATCAGGCTAGGCAATGAGCAGTTCTTC.

This chain connects TRBV18 to TRBJ1-4; D uncertain. The ends were cut back, 5 bases at V and 0 bases at J, with 10 bases in the middle. The CDR3 is 15 residues long. Per germline, CDR1 KGHSH and CDR2 LQKENI. The CDR3 reads CASSIMAATNEKLFF. The DNA of the CDR3 is TGTGCCAGCTCAATCATGGCTGCAACTAATGAAAAACTGTTTTTT.

The rearrangement links TRBV28 to TRBJ1-2, with D possibly being TRBD1 (5 bases). In germline, CDR1 is MDHEN, CDR2 SYDVKM. The CDR3 contains 18 residues. V was pared by 4 bases and J by 0 bases, with 21 bases between. CDR3 sequence (DNA): TGTGCCAGCAGTTCACTCGCTCCATCGGGGGGAGCTAACTATGGCTACACCTTC. As protein: CASSSLAPSGGANYGYTF.

V and J are TRBV6-5 and TRBJ1-4, with unresolved D. The CDR3 is made up of 14 amino acids. The V gene lost 5 bases and the J gene lost 0 bases, with 7 bases spanning the gap. Germline assignment: CDR1 MNHEY and CDR2 SVGAGI. The CDR3 reads CASSPLSTNEKLFF. Here the CDR3 DNA reads TGTGCCAGCAGTCCCTTATCAACTAATGAAAAACTGTTTTTT.

V and J are TRBV27 and TRBJ1-1, with TRBD1 identical over 9 bases. With V trimmed by 5 bases and J by 3 bases, 7 bases remained unmatched. The CDR3 length is 15 residues. Per germline, CDR1 MNHEY and CDR2 SMNVEV (reference sequence). The CDR3 region is CASSPWDRVYTEAFF. In DNA form, the CDR3 reads TGTGCCAGCAGTCCTTGGGACAGGGTCTACACTGAAGCTTTCTTT.

V is TRBV9 and J is TRBJ1-6, with 8 bases that match TRBD1. The V and J ends lost 2 bases and 10 bases, in that order; junction bases with no gene match: 8. The CDR3 has 15 residues. Looked up from germline, CDR1 is SGDLS and CDR2 is YYNGEE. CDR3 coding DNA: TGTGCCAGCAGCGTCGGACAGGGAGTAAGGTCACCCCTCCACTTT. Translation gives CASSVGQGVRSPLHF.

The rearrangement joins TRBV9 to TRBJ2-1, with D possibly TRBD2 on 5 matching bases. The CDR3 covers 14 residues. Germline-derived CDR1 and CDR2 are SGDLS and YYNGEE. Deletions cut 7 bases from V and 9 bases from J, with 20 bases between. The CDR3 region has the DNA TGTGCCAGCTCGGAGGCCCGTAGAGTGGGTGAGCAGTTCTTC. Translated: CASSEARRVGEQFF.

V usage is TRBV5-1 and J usage is TRBJ2-1; D unclear. The germline CDR1 and CDR2 sequences are SGHRS and YFSETQ. V was trimmed by 5 bases and J by 0 bases, leaving 12 bases between them. The CDR3 sequence is 15 residues long. In nucleotides, the CDR3 is TGCGCCAGCAGGTTGAGCTTGAGCTCCTACAATGAGCAGTTCTTC. It specifies CASRLSLSSYNEQFF.

CDR3 loop: CASSVASELVRYNEQFF. The CDR3 region has the DNA TGTGCCAGCAGCGTAGCTTCGGAACTAGTGAGGTACAATGAGCAGTTCTTC. V is TRBV9 and J is TRBJ2-1; a weak D match, TRBD2 (5 bases). CDR3 length: 17 amino acids. The V gene lost 0 bases and the J gene lost 4 bases, with 17 bases spanning the gap. The germline V gene encodes CDR1 SGDLS and CDR2 YYNGEE.

The chain recombines TRBV28 with TRBJ1-6; 8 bases map to TRBD1. The trim removed 2 bases at V and 6 bases at J, leaving 6 bases unmatched. This CDR3 is built from 16 residues. From germline, CDR1 is MDHEN and CDR2 SYDVKM. CDR3 residues: CASSLRDRMPNSPLHF. DNA for the CDR3: TGTGCCAGCAGTTTAAGGGACAGGATGCCTAATTCACCCCTCCACTTT.